Detailed here is one TCR beta chain. TCRdb's copy holds only in-frame clones and misses some; the assay was immunoSEQ multiplex PCR. The sample records about 140,000 clones, 70% to 90% being singletons. This sample was taken from a study of T cell responses to AZD1222 COVID-19 vaccine. At the level of the study: Second doses at about 4 or about 12 weeks were pooled.

In germline, CDR1 is MDHEN, CDR2 SYDVKM. The CDR3 loop spans 14 amino acids. The V and J ends lost 7 bases and 0 bases respectively, with 13 bases between them. This sequence joins TRBV28 and TRBJ2-7; no reliable D call. The input for sequencing was peripheral blood, taken on day 0 of AZD1222 vaccination. The sequence was collected from an adult in good health. CDR3 sequence: CASTLVRRSYEQYF. For the CDR3, the DNA is TGTGCCAGCACCCTAGTGCGCCGCTCCTACGAGCAGTACTTC. Using reference TRBV28 and TRBJ2-7 for the parts outside the CDR3, the full variable domain is DVKVTQSSRYLVKRTGEKVFLECVQDMDHENMFWYRQDPGLGLRLIYFSYDVKMKEKGDIPEGYSVSREKKERFSLILESASTNQTSMYLCASTLVRRSYEQYFGPGTRLTVT.